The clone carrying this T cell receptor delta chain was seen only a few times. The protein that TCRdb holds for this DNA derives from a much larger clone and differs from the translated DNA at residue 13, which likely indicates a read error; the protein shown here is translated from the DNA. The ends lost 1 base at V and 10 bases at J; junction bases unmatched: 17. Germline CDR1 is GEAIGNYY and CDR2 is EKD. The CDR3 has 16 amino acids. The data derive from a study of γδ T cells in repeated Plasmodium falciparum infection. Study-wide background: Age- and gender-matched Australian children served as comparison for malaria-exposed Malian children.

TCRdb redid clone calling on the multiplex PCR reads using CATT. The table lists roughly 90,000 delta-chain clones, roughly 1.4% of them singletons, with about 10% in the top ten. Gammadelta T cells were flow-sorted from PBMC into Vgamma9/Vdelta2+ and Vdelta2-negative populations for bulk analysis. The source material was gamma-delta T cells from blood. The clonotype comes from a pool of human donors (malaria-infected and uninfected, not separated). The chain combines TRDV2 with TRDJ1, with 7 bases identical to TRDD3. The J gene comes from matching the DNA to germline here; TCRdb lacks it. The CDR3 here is CACDTYLGLDTGRLIF. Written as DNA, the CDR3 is TGTGCCTGTGACACTTACTTAGGACTGGATACGGGGAGACTCATCTTT.